The 16 T cell receptor beta chains below all came from one sample that was sequenced in a study of T-cell memory formation after mild COVID-19. TCRdb fed the 5' RACE reads into MiXCR, producing one record per CDR3 protein. The profile shows 90,000 to 130,000 distinct CDR3 sequences, roughly a sixth of them singletons. Input material: PBMCs or a T cell subset sorted from them (not recorded which). Receptor source: a man aged 18-30 years who had mild COVID-19 (a few samples of this study predate the infection). Cell type and time point are not known.

V gene TRBV4-2 combines with J gene TRBJ2-2; 7 positions match TRBD1. The length of the CDR3 is 16 residues. The V gene end was trimmed by 1 base and the J gene end by 2 bases; junction bases not matched to a gene: 4. Germline CDR1 LGHNA, CDR2 YNFKEQ. The CDR3 region has the DNA TGTGCCAGCAGCCAAGGAGGGACAGCCAACACCGGGGAGCTGTTTTTT. It encodes CASSQGGTANTGELFF.

The rearrangement uses TRBV7-8 and TRBJ2-3; D remains unclear. Germline CDR1 and CDR2: SGHVS and FQNEAQ. V shed 6 bases and J shed 1 base, with 11 bases lying between them. The CDR3 contains 14 residues. The CDR3 protein is CASRQPRGTDTQYF. The CDR3 DNA reads as TGTGCCAGCAGACAACCCCGGGGCACAGATACGCAGTATTTT.

This clonotype occurred a few times. The V call is TRBV19, the J call TRBJ2-5; 7 nucleotides align to TRBD1. Germline V gene lookup returns CDR1 LNHDA and CDR2 SQIVND (reference sequence). Trimming at V came to 3 bases and at J to 2 bases, leaving 3 bases not matched to a gene. CDR3 length: 14 amino acids. CDR3 region: CASSILGQQETQYF. The CDR3 DNA follows: TGTGCCAGTAGTATCCTGGGACAGCAAGAGACCCAGTACTTC.

This clonotype was counted ten times or more. The chain couples TRBV7-2 to TRBJ2-5; the match to TRBD2 covers 7 bases. The CDR3 contains 13 residues. The V gene's germline CDR1 is SGHTA and CDR2 FQGNSA. After removal of 6 bases from V and 7 bases from J, the junction contained 8 bases not matched to a gene. The DNA of the CDR3 is TGTGCCAGCAGTCTTGGACTAGTAAGGACCCAGTACTTC. Amino acids: CASSLGLVRTQYF.

This clonotype appeared a few times. CDR3 sequence (DNA): TGCAGTGCCACGGACCGCCGCGGGGCCAACGTCCTGACTTTC. Residues: CSATDRRGANVLTF. This chain connects TRBV20-1 to TRBJ2-6; the D is unclear. This CDR3 is 14 amino acids long. In germline, CDR1 is DFQATT, CDR2 SNEGSKA (reference sequence). V was shortened by 6 bases and J by 4 bases, with 13 bases between the two germline ends.

A few counts support this clonotype. The rearrangement links TRBV7-2 to TRBJ1-1, with 7 bases lining up with TRBD1. The CDR3 is 12 residues long. The germline V gene encodes CDR1 SGHTA and CDR2 FQGNSA. After removal of 5 bases from V and 5 bases from J, the junction contained 2 bases not matched to a gene. CDR3 DNA: TGTGCCAGCAGCCACAGGGGTACTGAAGCTTTCTTT. Translated, it gives CASSHRGTEAFF.

This clonotype was observed a handful of times. The rearrangement links TRBV20-1 to TRBJ2-5; D might be TRBD1 or TRBD2, each matching 6 bases. The V and J ends lost 7 bases and 5 bases respectively, with 20 bases between them. Germline V gives CDR1 DFQATT, CDR2 SNEGSKA (reference sequence). The length of the CDR3 is 14 residues. The CDR3 DNA is TGCAGTGGGATCAGGGACATAGGGAGGGAGACCCAGTACTTC. Protein product: CSGIRDIGRETQYF.

This clonotype appeared a few times. This chain connects TRBV10-3 to TRBJ2-7, with 10 bases that match TRBD1. V shed 4 bases, J shed 5 bases, and the junction held 5 bases outside the gene matches. CDR3 length: 14 residues. CDR1 ENHRY and CDR2 SYGVKD come from the germline V gene. CDR3 DNA sequence: TGTGCCATCAGTGGAGGGACAGGGGACGACGAGCAGTACTTC. Protein: CAISGGTGDDEQYF.

The chain combines TRBV20-1 with TRBJ2-3, with D possibly matching TRBD2 (6 bases). The ends were cut back, 5 bases at V and 1 base at J, with 19 bases in the middle. The CDR3 has 16 residues. Per the germline V gene, CDR1 is DFQATT and CDR2 is SNEGSKA (reference sequence). The DNA for the CDR3 is TGCAGTGCTGACCCGGTCGTGGGCGGGGGCACAGATACGCAGTATTTT. It yields the protein CSADPVVGGGTDTQYF.

This clonotype was counted ten times or more. The chain couples TRBV4-1 to TRBJ2-3, with TRBD2 identical over 11 bases. V was clipped by 0 bases and J by 11 bases; unmatched bases: 10. The CDR3 loop spans 16 amino acids. Germline V gene sequence: CDR1 MGHRA, CDR2 YSYEKL. This CDR3 reads CASSQENRLAGGGQYF. CDR3 nucleotide sequence: TGCGCCAGCAGCCAAGAAAATCGGCTAGCGGGGGGCGGGCAGTATTTT.

The chain joins TRBV25-1 to TRBJ1-2; no reliable D call. The length of the CDR3 is 13 residues. Germline CDR1 is MGHDK and CDR2 is SYGVNS. The V and J ends lost 5 bases and 0 bases respectively, with 7 bases between them. This CDR3 is CASSSTANYGYTF. In nucleotides, the CDR3 is TGTGCCAGCAGTTCAACAGCTAACTATGGCTACACCTTC.

The V gene is TRBV12-3 or TRBV12-4, the J gene TRBJ1-1; D ambiguous. This CDR3 is 12 amino acids long. V lost 2 bases and J 0 bases, leaving 1 base between the germline ends. CDR3 coding DNA: TGTGCCAGCAGTTTAATGAACACTGAAGCTTTCTTT. Translation: CASSLMNTEAFF.

This clonotype was seen more than once but under ten times. This chain links TRBV6-7 with TRBJ1-1; D possibly corresponds to TRBD1 (6 bases). TRBV6-7 carries the ORF label, with uncertain function. CDR3 length: 16 residues. Trimming took 5 bases from V and 5 from J, leaving 21 bases between them. CDR3 amino acids: CASSQLQGGFKTEAFF. CDR3 nucleotide sequence: TGTGCCAGCAGTCAATTACAGGGCGGGTTTAAGACTGAAGCTTTCTTT.

The V call is TRBV12-3 or TRBV12-4, the J call TRBJ2-2; D remains ambiguous. There are 11 residues in the CDR3. V shed 3 bases and J shed 8 bases, with 4 bases lying between them. The CDR3 loop is CASSFRGELFF. In DNA, the CDR3 is TGTGCCAGCAGTTTTCGAGGGGAGCTGTTTTTT.

This clonotype was seen a single time. The chain combines TRBV6-2 or TRBV6-3 with TRBJ2-4, with a possible D match to TRBD2 (7 bases). This CDR3 has 16 residues. Germline CDR1 is MNHEY and CDR2 is SVGEGT. V lost 6 bases to trimming and J lost 3 bases, with 18 bases between them. CDR3 DNA: TGTGCCAGCAGAAAACCGCGGGGGCCGGGCAAAAACATTCAGTACTTC. It yields the protein CASRKPRGPGKNIQYF.

This clonotype was recorded many times. The chain links TRBV5-1 to TRBJ2-1, with 11 bases fitting TRBD2. The CDR3 contains 16 residues. Per germline, CDR1 SGHRS and CDR2 YFSETQ. Trimming removed 6 bases from V and 4 bases from J; junction bases left unmatched: 9. The CDR3 loop is CASKTSGGAAYNEQFF. CDR3 in DNA: TGCGCCAGCAAAACTAGCGGGGGAGCCGCTTACAATGAGCAGTTCTTC.